These T cell receptor beta chains were read from a single sample in a study of post-analysis software for immune sequencing data. One entry per CDR3 protein results from TCRdb running MiXCR on the PCR reads. The sample holds 350,000 to 500,000 distinct CDR3 sequences, about 40% seen once. Input material: blood. The receptors shown here come from a girl aged 2-10 years with multiple sclerosis. Both conserved end residues are part of each CDR3. D genes are given only for firm matches. Not every row has a clone size; where given, it reads once, few, many or a size class.

DNA: TGCAGTGCTAGACAGAGACCGGGACAGGGTCAGAACACTGAAGCTTTCTTT; CDR3: CSARQRPGQGQNTEAFF; size: NA; J: TRBJ1-1; length: 17; D: TRBD1; V: TRBV20-1
DNA: TGTGCCAGCAGCCTAGGACAGGGGGATAATTCACCCCTCCACTTT; CDR3: CASSLGQGDNSPLHF; size: few; J: TRBJ1-6; length: 15; D: TRBD1; V: TRBV7-6
DNA: TGTGCCAGCAGCCTTTTGGCAGGCGATCTCTACAATGAGCAGTTCTTC; CDR3: CASSLLAGDLYNEQFF; size: once; J: TRBJ2-1; length: 16; D: NA; V: TRBV7-6
DNA: TGCAGTGCTAGAGTCGAACTAGCGGGGTCCTCCTACGAGCAGTACTTC; CDR3: CSARVELAGSSYEQYF; size: NA; J: TRBJ2-7; length: 16; D: TRBD2; V: TRBV20-1
DNA: TGTGCCAGCTCAAGAACCCCGATAACAGGAAGCTATAACTATGGCTACACCTTC; CDR3: CASSRTPITGSYNYGYTF; size: NA; J: TRBJ1-2; length: 18; D: NA; V: TRBV18
DNA: TGTGCCACCAGCAGAGTCACTAGCGGGAGCTCCTACGAGCAGTACTTC; CDR3: CATSRVTSGSSYEQYF; size: few; J: TRBJ2-7; length: 16; D: TRBD2; V: TRBV15
DNA: TGCAGTGCTATCCCCTGGACGTATCGTACGGTCGAGCAGTACTTC; CDR3: CSAIPWTYRTVEQYF; size: NA; J: TRBJ2-7; length: 15; D: NA; V: TRBV20-1
DNA: TGCAGTGCCAGAACTAGCGGGACCGTCTCTGGGGCCAACGTCCTGACTTTC; CDR3: CSARTSGTVSGANVLTF; size: NA; J: TRBJ2-6; length: 17; D: TRBD2; V: TRBV20-1
DNA: TGTGCCAGCAGCTTATTAGCGTCTGGACGAGAGCAGTACTTC; CDR3: CASSLLASGREQYF; size: few; J: TRBJ2-7; length: 14; D: NA; V: TRBV7-2
DNA: TGTGCCACCAGTGGTCGGGATACGCAGTATTTT; CDR3: CATSGRDTQYF; size: few; J: TRBJ2-3; length: 11; D: NA; V: TRBV24-1
DNA: TGTGCCAGCAGCTTCGGGGGGACTAATGAAAAACTGTTTTTT; CDR3: CASSFGGTNEKLFF; size: NA; J: TRBJ1-4; length: 14; D: NA; V: TRBV11-2
DNA: TGTGCCAGCAGTCCCCCCCCCATCGATGAGCAGTTCTTC; CDR3: CASSPPPIDEQFF; size: few; J: TRBJ2-1; length: 13; D: NA; V: TRBV12-3/TRBV12-4
DNA: TGCAGTGCTAGGGGGGAGTTTAAGTACGAGCAGTACTTC; CDR3: CSARGEFKYEQYF; size: few; J: TRBJ2-7; length: 13; D: NA; V: TRBV20-1
DNA: TGTGCCAGCAGACAAGGGGAGACCCAGTACTTC; CDR3: CASRQGETQYF; size: few; J: TRBJ2-5; length: 11; D: NA; V: TRBV12-3/TRBV12-4
DNA: TGTGCCAGCAGCCGACTCCGGGGCAATGACGAGCAGTACTTC; CDR3: CASSRLRGNDEQYF; size: few; J: TRBJ2-7; length: 14; D: NA; V: TRBV7-2
DNA: TGCGCCAGCATGGGCGCATCTGACATTCAGTACTTC; CDR3: CASMGASDIQYF; size: NA; J: TRBJ2-4; length: 12; D: NA; V: TRBV5-1
DNA: TGTGCCAGCAGCCCACAGGGTCCTTTCACAGATACGCAGTATTTT; CDR3: CASSPQGPFTDTQYF; size: NA; J: TRBJ2-3; length: 15; D: NA; V: TRBV12-3/TRBV12-4